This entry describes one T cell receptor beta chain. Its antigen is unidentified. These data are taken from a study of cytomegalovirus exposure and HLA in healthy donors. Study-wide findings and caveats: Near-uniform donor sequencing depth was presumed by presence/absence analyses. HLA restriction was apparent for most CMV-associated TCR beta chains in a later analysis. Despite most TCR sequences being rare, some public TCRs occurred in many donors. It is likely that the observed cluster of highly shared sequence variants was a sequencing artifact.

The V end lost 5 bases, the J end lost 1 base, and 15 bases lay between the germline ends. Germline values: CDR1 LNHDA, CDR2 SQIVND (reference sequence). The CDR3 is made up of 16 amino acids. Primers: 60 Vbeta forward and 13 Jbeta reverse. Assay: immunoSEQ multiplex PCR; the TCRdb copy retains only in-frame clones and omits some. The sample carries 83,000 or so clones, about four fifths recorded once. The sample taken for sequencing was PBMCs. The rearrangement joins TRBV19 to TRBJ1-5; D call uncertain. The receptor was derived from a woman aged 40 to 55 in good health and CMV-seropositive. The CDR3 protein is CASSASDFSSNQPQHF. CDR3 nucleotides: TGTGCCAGTAGTGCTTCGGACTTTTCCAGCAATCAGCCCCAGCATTTT.